A single sample is the source of the 20 T cell receptor beta chains below, sequenced in a study of cytomegalovirus exposure and HLA in healthy donors. It was with 60 Vbeta and 13 Jbeta primers that the PCR ran. Assay: immunoSEQ multiplex PCR; the TCRdb copy retains only in-frame clones and omits some. The sample data list approximately 58,000 clones. Sequencing was performed on PBMCs. Receptors originate from a woman under 30 in good health and CMV-seronegative.

The chain has TRBV28 and TRBJ2-4, with D possibly being TRBD1 (6 bases). CDR3 length: 15 residues. V was cut by 4 bases and J by 7 bases, with 17 bases left in between. From germline, CDR1 is MDHEN and CDR2 SYDVKM. The CDR3 coding sequence is TGTGCCAGCAGTTATGAATCTCCTCAGGGGAACATTCAGTACTTC. The encoded protein is CASSYESPQGNIQYF.

The V and J genes are TRBV6-1 and TRBJ2-5; TRBD2 matches at 7 bases. Trimming at V came to 7 bases and at J to 4 bases, leaving 12 bases not matched to a gene. Germline V gene sequence: CDR1 MNHNS, CDR2 SASEGT. The CDR3 spans 15 residues. CDR3 protein: CASTWVAGDGETQYF. In DNA, the CDR3 is TGTGCCAGCACTTGGGTGGCGGGAGACGGAGAGACCCAGTACTTC.

The chain links TRBV28 to TRBJ2-1; 11 nucleotides agree with TRBD2. CDR1 and CDR2 from the germline V gene are MDHEN and SYDVKM. Trimming at V came to 6 bases and at J to 9 bases, leaving 4 bases not matched to a gene. The CDR3 contains 13 residues. The CDR3 loop reads CASRLAGVVEQFF. The CDR3 region has the DNA TGTGCCAGCAGACTAGCGGGAGTGGTTGAGCAGTTCTTC. The whole variable domain, remainder taken from reference TRBV28 and TRBJ2-1, is DVKVTQSSRYLVKRTGEKVFLECVQDMDHENMFWYRQDPGLGLRLIYFSYDVKMKEKGDIPEGYSVSREKKERFSLILESASTNQTSMYLCASRLAGVVEQFFGPGTRLTVL.

This chain uses TRBV19 with TRBJ2-1; TRBD2 matches at 10 bases. The CDR3 is 13 amino acids. The germline gives CDR1 LNHDA, CDR2 SQIVND (reference sequence). Germline trimming cut 8 bases from V and 4 bases from J; bases unmatched to any gene: 2. The DNA of the CDR3 is TGTGCCAGTCGGACTAGCGGATACAATGAGCAGTTCTTC. Its protein product is CASRTSGYNEQFF.

This chain connects TRBV25-1 to TRBJ2-7, with no clear D. V shed 5 bases and J shed 3 bases, with 17 bases lying between them. CDR3 length: 15 residues. Germline CDR1 MGHDK, CDR2 SYGVNS. For the CDR3, the DNA is TGTGCCAGCAGTCCAGACAAGGTTCACGACTACGAGCAGTACTTC. It translates to CASSPDKVHDYEQYF.

CDR3 region: CASSAGFGYEQYF. CDR3 nucleotide sequence: TGTGCCAGTAGCGCTGGCTTCGGGTACGAGCAGTACTTC. The chain recombines TRBV19 with TRBJ2-7; D not certain. CDR1 is LNHDA, CDR2 SQIVND, per germline (reference sequence). Trimming pared 6 bases from V and 4 bases from J, leaving 13 bases between. The CDR3 sequence is 13 residues long.

The chain combines TRBV28 with TRBJ2-7; TRBD2 aligns across 11 bases. The CDR3 is made up of 17 amino acids. J was trimmed by 4 bases and V by 10 bases; bases with no gene match: 18. CDR1 and CDR2 (germline): MDHEN, SYDVKM. The CDR3 DNA follows: TGTGCCATCCGGCCGTCCTATAGCGGGAGGGCCAAATACGAGCAGTACTTC. Amino acid sequence: CAIRPSYSGRAKYEQYF.

The genes are TRBV30 and TRBJ1-2; 7 bases are shared with TRBD1. This CDR3 is built from 13 residues. In germline, CDR1 is GTSNPN, CDR2 SVGIG (reference sequence). The V gene end was trimmed by 3 bases and the J gene end by 7 bases; junction bases not matched to a gene: 8. The chain's CDR3 is CAWRQGGGRGYTF. The CDR3 DNA is TGTGCCTGGAGGCAGGGGGGCGGACGTGGCTACACCTTC. Combining the CDR3 with reference TRBV30 and TRBJ1-2 gives the whole variable domain SQTIHQWPATLVQPVGSPLSLECTVEGTSNPNLYWYRQAAGRGLQLLFYSVGIGQISSEVPQNLSASRPQDRQFILSSKKLLLSDSGFYLCAWRQGGGRGYTFGSGTRLTVV.

Written as DNA, the CDR3 is TGTGCCGGGATCGGGACAGGGGGCGCCGGCTATGGCTACACCTTC. Protein: CAGIGTGGAGYGYTF. The rearrangement uses TRBV30 and TRBJ1-2; TRBD1 matches 12 bases. Germline V CDR1 and CDR2: GTSNPN, SVGIG (reference sequence). J was trimmed by 4 bases and V by 8 bases; bases with no gene match: 11. The CDR3 spans 15 residues.

The chain couples TRBV7-8 to TRBJ1-1, with D uncertain. CDR1 and CDR2 (germline): SGHVS, FQNEAQ. The CDR3 sequence is 14 residues long. V was cut by 7 bases and J by 11 bases, with 23 bases left in between. The CDR3 protein is CASTPLRVPEAAFF. Here the CDR3 DNA reads TGTGCCAGCACCCCCTTGCGGGTTCCTGAAGCGGCTTTCTTT.

The chain has TRBV18 and TRBJ2-3; 10 bases map to TRBD2. This CDR3 is 17 amino acids long. Trimming removed 5 bases from V and 2 bases from J; junction bases left unmatched: 10. Germline V lookup: CDR1 KGHSH, CDR2 LQKENI. CDR3 residues: CASSYRAGGVATDTQYF. CDR3 bases: TGTGCCAGCTCATACAGAGCGGGAGGGGTCGCCACAGATACGCAGTATTTT.

This clone is deemed medium-sized by its frequency. The rearrangement joins TRBV6-4 to TRBJ2-1, with a tentative D call TRBD2 (6 bases). The CDR3 runs 14 residues. With 1 base removed from V and 7 bases from J, the gap between germline ends came to 11 bases. CDR1 is MRHNA and CDR2 is SNTAGT in the germline V gene. CDR3 nucleotide sequence: TGTGCCAGCAGTGACTACGGAGGGGTAAATGAGCAGTTCTTC. This codes for CASSDYGGVNEQFF.

The rearrangement uses TRBV30 and TRBJ2-1, with D maybe TRBD1 (6 bases). Germline assignment: CDR1 GTSNPN and CDR2 SVGIG (reference sequence). The V gene lost 3 bases and the J gene lost 3 bases, with 18 bases spanning the gap. This CDR3 comprises 16 residues. The CDR3 DNA sequence: TGTGCCTGGAGGAGGTATGCTGGGGGCTTCTACAATGAGCAGTTCTTC. As protein: CAWRRYAGGFYNEQFF.

The chain has TRBV4-1 and TRBJ2-1, with D tentatively TRBD2 (5 bases). Germline-derived CDR1 and CDR2 are MGHRA and YSYEKL. Trimming removed 4 bases from V and 0 bases from J, with 13 bases in between. The CDR3 consists of 16 residues. This chain's CDR3 is CASSPLGVSSYNEQFF. DNA for the CDR3: TGCGCCAGCAGCCCCTTGGGAGTTAGCTCCTACAATGAGCAGTTCTTC.

With regard to this clone: This specimen includes other DNA sequences encoding the same CDR3. V gene TRBV18 combines with J gene TRBJ1-6; the match to TRBD1 covers 7 bases. CDR3 length: 14 amino acids. CDR1 is KGHSH, CDR2 LQKENI, per germline. V shed 6 bases, J shed 9 bases, and the junction held 8 bases outside the gene matches. The CDR3 here is CASSPTGRGSPLHF. The CDR3 DNA reads TGTGCCAGCTCGCCGACAGGGAGAGGTTCACCCCTCCACTTT.

The chain couples TRBV10-3 to TRBJ1-2, with D tentatively TRBD1 (6 bases). Deletions cut 10 bases from V and 7 bases from J, with 19 bases between. Germline CDR1 and CDR2: ENHRY and SYGVKD. This CDR3 spans 13 amino acids. CDR3 amino acids: CATQGTFGGGYTF. CDR3 nucleotide sequence: TGTGCCACCCAGGGGACATTTGGGGGTGGCTACACCTTC.

The chain employs TRBV10-3 and TRBJ2-3, with TRBD2 matching over 10 bases. Germline V CDR1 and CDR2: ENHRY, SYGVKD. CDR3 length equals 12 residues. CDR3 bases: TGTGGGACTAGCGGCCTCACAGATACGCAGTATTTT. Its translation is CGTSGLTDTQYF.

This chain connects TRBV5-1 to TRBJ2-1, with 7 bases aligning to TRBD1. The V gene's germline CDR1 is SGHRS and CDR2 YFSETQ. V lost 0 bases, J lost 10 bases, and 4 bases stayed unmatched. The CDR3 runs to 13 residues. Here the CDR3 DNA reads TGCGCCAGCAGCTTGGGACAGGGCTGGGAGCAGTTCTTC. As protein: CASSLGQGWEQFF.

The rearrangement uses TRBV9 and TRBJ2-1; 11 nucleotides match TRBD2. Germline lookup yields CDR1 SGDLS and CDR2 YYNGEE. The CDR3 runs 16 residues. V lost 2 bases, J lost 2 bases, and 3 bases stayed unmatched. CDR3 amino acids: CASSVKTSGTYNEQFF. The CDR3 DNA follows: TGTGCCAGCAGCGTGAAGACTAGCGGGACCTACAATGAGCAGTTCTTC.

The CDR3 DNA reads as TGTGCCACCCGCCTAGGGACAGGGGGCCATGAGCAGTTCTTC. It codes for CATRLGTGGHEQFF. The chain links TRBV2 to TRBJ2-1; TRBD1 agrees at 12 bases. CDR1 and CDR2 (germline): SNHLY, FYNNEI. J was trimmed by 8 bases and V by 10 bases; bases with no gene match: 9. The CDR3 totals 14 residues.